This T cell receptor (beta chain) was sequenced for a study of blood T cell repertoires in COVID-19. In the study overall: Nucleic acid was either cDNA or gDNA, and it came from T cells, B-cell-depleted T cells, or PBMCs.

CDR3 length: 14 residues. V lost 5 bases and J lost 3; bases outside the gene matches: 6. Germline lookup yields CDR1 GTSNPN and CDR2 SVGIG (reference sequence). A single count supports this clone. Measured with immunoSEQ multiplex PCR; TCRdb has only the in-frame clones, and not every one. The sample carries about 160,000 clones, over 70% recorded once. Two consecutive negative NP/OP PCR tests, clearance, or resolved symptoms defined Cohort 3 recovery. V usage is TRBV30 and J usage is TRBJ2-2; 7 bases are shared with TRBD2. The receptor was derived from a woman aged 55 to 70 who had recovered from COVID-19. Sequenced material: PBMCs or T cells enriched from blood (not recorded which). In DNA form, the CDR3 reads TGTGCCTGGTCGCCGGGGGGATACACCGGGGAGCTGTTTTTT. Amino acid sequence: CAWSPGGYTGELFF.